This entry lists 3 T cell receptor beta chains sequenced from one sample in a study of T-cell memory formation after mild COVID-19 (dated by TCRdb to the early 2020s). The library was produced with 5' RACE. Sequencing was performed on an Illumina NovaSeq 6000. In TCRdb, the public reads were trimmed at Q25 with fastp and aligned with MiXCR, with productive beta chains retained. Each CDR3 protein appears once, grouped with its most common genes and DNA. This sample is represented by fewer than 400,000 distinct CDR3 sequences; roughly 15% of them were singletons. The top ten constitute about 22% of the sample. The sample taken for sequencing was PBMCs or a T cell subset sorted from them (not recorded which). These receptors were collected from a man between 18 and 35 years old who had mild COVID-19 (a few samples of this study predate the infection). The sample titles of this study are shuffled in the database, so cell type and time point are left out; the donor was told from shared clones.

A few counts support this clonotype. This rearrangement joins TRBV5-5 to TRBJ2-2; D not resolved. V was cut by 0 bases and J by 4 bases, with 10 bases left in between. The CDR3 is 15 amino acids. CDR1 and CDR2 from the germline V gene are SGHKS and YYEKEE (reference sequence). CDR3 amino acids: CASSLEAVLTGELFF. CDR3 DNA sequence: TGTGCCAGCAGCTTGGAGGCGGTTCTCACCGGGGAGCTGTTTTTT.

The V and J genes are TRBV29-1 and TRBJ2-3; D uncertain. This CDR3 comprises 11 residues. V dropped 5 bases and J dropped 4 bases, with 7 bases sitting between them. Germline V gene data show CDR1 as SQVTM and CDR2 as ANQGSEA. The CDR3 spells CSVKTADTQYF. For the CDR3, the DNA is TGCAGCGTTAAGACGGCAGATACGCAGTATTTT.

The chain links TRBV7-2 to TRBJ2-3; D is possibly TRBD2 (5 bases). CDR3 length: 13 residues. V dropped 7 bases and J dropped 0 bases, with 8 bases sitting between them. The germline gives CDR1 SGHTA, CDR2 FQGNSA. The CDR3: CASTGFSTDTQYF. In nucleotides, the CDR3 is TGTGCCAGCACGGGGTTTAGCACAGATACGCAGTATTTT.